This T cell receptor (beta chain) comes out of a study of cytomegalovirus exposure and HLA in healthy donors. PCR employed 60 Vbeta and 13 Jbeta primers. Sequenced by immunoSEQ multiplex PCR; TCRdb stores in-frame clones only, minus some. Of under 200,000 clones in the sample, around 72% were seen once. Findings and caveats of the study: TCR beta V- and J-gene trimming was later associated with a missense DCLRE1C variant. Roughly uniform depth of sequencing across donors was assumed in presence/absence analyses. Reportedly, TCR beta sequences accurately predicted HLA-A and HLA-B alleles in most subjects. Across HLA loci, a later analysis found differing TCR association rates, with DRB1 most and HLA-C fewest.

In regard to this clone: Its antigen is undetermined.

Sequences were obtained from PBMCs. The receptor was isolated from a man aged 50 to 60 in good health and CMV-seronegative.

This CDR3 is CASSLGTGVSTDTQYF. CDR3 sequence (DNA): TGTGCCAGCAGCTTGGGGACAGGGGTGAGCACAGATACGCAGTATTTT. The gene calls are TRBV5-4 and TRBJ2-3; TRBD1 matches at 9 bases. This CDR3 region has 16 residues. V lost 0 bases and J lost 0; bases outside the gene matches: 2. Germline CDR1 SGHNT, CDR2 YYREEE (reference sequence).